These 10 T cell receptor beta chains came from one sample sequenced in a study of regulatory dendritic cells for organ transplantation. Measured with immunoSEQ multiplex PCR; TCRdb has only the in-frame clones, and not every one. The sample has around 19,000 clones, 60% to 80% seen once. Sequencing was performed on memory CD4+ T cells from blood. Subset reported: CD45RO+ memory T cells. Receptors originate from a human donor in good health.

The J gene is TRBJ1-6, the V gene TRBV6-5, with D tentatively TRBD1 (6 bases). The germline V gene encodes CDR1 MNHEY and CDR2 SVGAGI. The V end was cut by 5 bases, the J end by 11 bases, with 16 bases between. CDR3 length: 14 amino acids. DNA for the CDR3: TGTGCCAGCAGTGTAGACAGGAGTGGGACACCCCTCCACTTT. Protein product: CASSVDRSGTPLHF.

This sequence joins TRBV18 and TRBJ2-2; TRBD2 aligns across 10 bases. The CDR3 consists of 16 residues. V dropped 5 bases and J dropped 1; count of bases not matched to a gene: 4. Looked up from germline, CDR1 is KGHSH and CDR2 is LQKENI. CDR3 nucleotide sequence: TGTGCCAGCTCAGACCGACTAGCGGGGAACACCGGGGAGCTGTTTTTT. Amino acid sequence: CASSDRLAGNTGELFF.

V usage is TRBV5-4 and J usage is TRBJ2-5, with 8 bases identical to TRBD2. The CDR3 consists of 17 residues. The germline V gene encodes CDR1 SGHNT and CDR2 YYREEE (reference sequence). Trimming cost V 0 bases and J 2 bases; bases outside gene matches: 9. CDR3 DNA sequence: TGTGCCAGCAGCTTGGCCCTAGGGGCGGGGGGACAAGAGACCCAGTACTTC. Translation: CASSLALGAGGQETQYF. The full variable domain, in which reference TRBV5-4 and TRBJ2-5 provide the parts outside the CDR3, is ETGVTQSPTHLIKTRGQQVTLRCSSQSGHNTVSWYQQALGQGPQFIFQYYREEENGRGNFPPRFSGLQFPNYSSELNVNALELDDSALYLCASSLALGAGGQETQYFGPGTRLLVL.

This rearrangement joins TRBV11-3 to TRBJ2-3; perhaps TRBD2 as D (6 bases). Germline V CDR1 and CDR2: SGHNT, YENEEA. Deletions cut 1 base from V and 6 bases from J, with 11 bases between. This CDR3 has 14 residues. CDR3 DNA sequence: TGTGCCAGCAGCTTAGGAGGGACTCACGATACGCAGTATTTT. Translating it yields CASSLGGTHDTQYF.

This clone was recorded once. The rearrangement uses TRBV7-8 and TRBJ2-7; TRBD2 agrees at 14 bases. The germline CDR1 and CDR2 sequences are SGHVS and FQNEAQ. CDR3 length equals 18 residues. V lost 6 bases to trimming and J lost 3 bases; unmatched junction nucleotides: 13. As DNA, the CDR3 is TGTGCCAGCAGTAACAAGCGACGGGGACTAGCGGGGGACTACGAGCAGTACTTC. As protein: CASSNKRRGLAGDYEQYF.

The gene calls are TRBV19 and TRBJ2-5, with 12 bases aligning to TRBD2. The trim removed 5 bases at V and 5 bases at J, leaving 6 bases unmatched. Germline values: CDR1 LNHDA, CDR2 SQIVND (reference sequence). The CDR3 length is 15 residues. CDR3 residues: CASSLRLAGVETQYF. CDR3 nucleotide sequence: TGTGCCAGTAGTCTAAGACTAGCGGGGGTGGAGACCCAGTACTTC.

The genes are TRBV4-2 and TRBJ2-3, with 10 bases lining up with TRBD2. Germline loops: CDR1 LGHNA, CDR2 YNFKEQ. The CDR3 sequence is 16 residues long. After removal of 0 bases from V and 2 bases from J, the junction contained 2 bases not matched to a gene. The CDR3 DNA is TGTGCCAGCAGCCAAGATCTAGCGGGGGTCACAGATACGCAGTATTTT. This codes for CASSQDLAGVTDTQYF.

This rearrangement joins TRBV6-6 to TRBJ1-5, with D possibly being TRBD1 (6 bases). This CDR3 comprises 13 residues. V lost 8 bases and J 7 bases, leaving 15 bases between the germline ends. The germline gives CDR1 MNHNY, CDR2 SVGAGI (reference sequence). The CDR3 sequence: CASLEDSRQPQHF. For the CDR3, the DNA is TGTGCCAGCCTTGAGGACAGCAGGCAGCCCCAGCATTTT.

CDR3: CASSSDFSYEQYF. The CDR3, as DNA: TGCGCCAGCAGCTCGGACTTTTCCTACGAGCAGTACTTC. V is TRBV5-1 and J is TRBJ2-7; maybe TRBD2 (5 bases). Looked up from germline, CDR1 is SGHRS and CDR2 is YFSETQ. V was pared by 3 bases and J by 1 base, with 8 bases between. The CDR3 is made up of 13 amino acids.

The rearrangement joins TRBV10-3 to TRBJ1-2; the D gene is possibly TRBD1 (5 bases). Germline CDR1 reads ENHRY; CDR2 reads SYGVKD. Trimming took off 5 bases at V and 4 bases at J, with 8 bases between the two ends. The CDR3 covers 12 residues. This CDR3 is CAISTDSYGYTF. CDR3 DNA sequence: TGTGCCATCAGTACCGACAGCTATGGCTACACCTTC.